This T cell receptor (beta chain) derives from a study of cytomegalovirus exposure and HLA in healthy donors. Study-level information: Per a later analysis, the roughly 670 first-cohort and some 130 validation repertoires shared one platform.

The germline V gene encodes CDR1 MNHEY and CDR2 SMNVEV (reference sequence). This CDR3 is built from 12 residues. V lost 6 bases, J lost 9 bases, and 8 bases stayed unmatched. Comment on this clone: Its target is not known.

The method was immunoSEQ multiplex PCR; TCRdb's version includes in-frame clones alone and lacks a portion of them. The sample lists about 130,000 clones; approximately 95% were seen once. The study's findings and limits: Using the classifier, cytomegalovirus status was reportedly diagnosed with high specificity and sensitivity. Usually a TCR sequence was rare, but some public TCRs were found in many donors.

The donors were part of the 120-subject validation cohort, which stood apart from the approximately 670-subject first cohort. The rearrangement uses TRBV27 and TRBJ2-7; 7 bases fit TRBD2. This sequence originates from a man younger than 30 in good health and CMV-seronegative. Sequenced sample: PBMCs. The CDR3 region is CASRTRLAVQYF. In nucleotides, the CDR3 is TGTGCCAGCAGAACCCGACTAGCAGTGCAGTACTTC.